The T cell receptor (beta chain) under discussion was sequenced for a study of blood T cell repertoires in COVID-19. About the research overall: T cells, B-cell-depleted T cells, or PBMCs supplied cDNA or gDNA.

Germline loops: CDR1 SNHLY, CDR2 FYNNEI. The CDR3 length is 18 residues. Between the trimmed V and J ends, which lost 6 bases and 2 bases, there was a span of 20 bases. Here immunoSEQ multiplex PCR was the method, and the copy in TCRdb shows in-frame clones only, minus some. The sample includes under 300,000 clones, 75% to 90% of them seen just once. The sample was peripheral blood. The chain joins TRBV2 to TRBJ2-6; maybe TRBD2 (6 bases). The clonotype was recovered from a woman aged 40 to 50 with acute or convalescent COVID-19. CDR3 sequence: CASRKNSGEGPGANVLTF. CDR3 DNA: TGTGCCAGCAGGAAAAACTCGGGAGAGGGTCCTGGGGCCAACGTCCTGACTTTC.